Below are 15 T cell receptor beta chains sequenced from a single sample in a study of shared clonotypes between healthy human individuals. The table came from immunoSEQ multiplex PCR; TCRdb's copy has only in-frame clones and leaves some out. The profile shows 520,000 or so clones, 70% to 80% of them singletons. The sample taken for sequencing was PBMCs. Every receptor here comes from a woman aged 35 to 49 in good health. Some clones in this sample may be carry-over from other donors' samples.

The chain carries TRBV19 and TRBJ2-3, with D uncertain. Per the germline V gene, CDR1 is LNHDA and CDR2 is SQIVND (reference sequence). Between the trimmed V and J ends, which lost 2 bases and 0 bases, there was a span of 6 bases. CDR3 size: 14 residues. The CDR3 nucleotides are TGTGCCAGTAGTATAATCTCTAGCACAGATACGCAGTATTTT. It specifies CASSIISSTDTQYF.

The chain uses TRBV11-2 and TRBJ2-1, with TRBD2 matching 13 bases. Unmatched junction bases numbered 5, after V lost 4 bases and J lost 5 bases. This CDR3 has 16 residues. From germline, CDR1 is SGHAT and CDR2 FQNNGV. The CDR3: CASSSPTSGRNNEQFF. The DNA of the CDR3 is TGTGCCAGCAGCTCCCCGACTAGCGGGAGGAACAATGAGCAGTTCTTC.

V is TRBV4-1 and J is TRBJ1-1; D call uncertain. The germline V and J ends were trimmed by 9 bases and 3 bases, with 8 bases remaining between them. This CDR3 is 11 amino acids long. Germline V gives CDR1 MGHRA, CDR2 YSYEKL. CDR3 sequence (DNA): TGCGCCAGTCGGAGGGACACTGAAGCTTTCTTT. It specifies CASRRDTEAFF.

The chain has TRBV11-2 and TRBJ2-1; weak D call: TRBD2 (5 bases). Trimming left V 8 bases short and J 8 bases short, with 16 bases between. Germline assignment: CDR1 SGHAT and CDR2 FQNNGV. The CDR3 is 13 residues long. In DNA form, the CDR3 reads TGTGCCAGCCGGCGGTCAGCGCGGGATGAGCAGTTCTTC. It specifies CASRRSARDEQFF.

The chain uses TRBV19 and TRBJ2-3; 9 bases agree with TRBD1. Per germline, CDR1 LNHDA and CDR2 SQIVND (reference sequence). There are 18 residues in the CDR3. V lost 3 bases and J lost 3; bases outside the gene matches: 13. DNA for the CDR3: TGTGCCAGTAGTATGAGTAGAGGAGGGACAGGGTCTACAGATACGCAGTATTTT. Translated: CASSMSRGGTGSTDTQYF.

This clone was found once. The DNA of the CDR3 is TGTGCCAGCAGCGATTGGCGGACAGGGACCTCTGGGGCCAACGTCCTGACTTTC. Translation gives CASSDWRTGTSGANVLTF. The chain links TRBV27 to TRBJ2-6, with 8 bases fitting TRBD1. In germline, CDR1 is MNHEY, CDR2 SMNVEV (reference sequence). There are 18 residues in the CDR3. V trimming: 6 bases; J trimming: 0 bases; junction bases outside the gene matches: 10.

This clone has a single count. A far larger clone is just one base off, so this is likely a read error. The chain uses TRBV6-1 and TRBJ1-4; no reliable D call. This CDR3 region has 18 residues. The germline gives CDR1 MNHNS, CDR2 SASEGT. For the CDR3, the DNA is TGTACCAGCAGTGAAATCCTACCCCTCGGACGGACTAATGAAAAACTGTTTTTT. It codes for CTSSEILPLGRTNEKLFF.

The chain combines TRBV9 with TRBJ1-1, with a tentative D call TRBD1 (5 bases). Trimming removed 4 bases at V and 0 bases at J, with 16 bases between. The CDR3 sequence is 16 residues long. Germline CDR1 is SGDLS and CDR2 is YYNGEE. This CDR3 reads CASSPGGSPLNTEAFF. For the CDR3, the DNA is TGTGCCAGCAGCCCCGGGGGATCCCCGTTGAACACTGAAGCTTTCTTT.

V and J are TRBV27 and TRBJ2-3; TRBD2 aligns across 9 bases. Germline loops: CDR1 MNHEY, CDR2 SMNVEV (reference sequence). Trimming took 5 bases from V and 6 from J; bases not matched to a gene: 12. The CDR3 consists of 16 residues. CDR3 sequence reads: CASSPPSAGGADTQYF. Written as DNA, the CDR3 is TGTGCCAGCAGTCCGCCCTCAGCGGGAGGTGCGGATACGCAGTATTTT.

This chain links TRBV13 with TRBJ2-3; 8 bases fit TRBD1. The germline V gene encodes CDR1 PRHDT and CDR2 FYEKMQ (reference sequence). This CDR3 has 13 residues. V lost 7 bases, J lost 1 base, and 1 base stayed unmatched. The CDR3 spells CASKDRGTDTQYF. DNA for the CDR3: TGTGCCAGCAAGGACAGGGGCACAGATACGCAGTATTTT.

J is TRBJ2-7 and V is TRBV7-9; D is ambiguous. V lost 5 bases to trimming and J lost 0 bases, with 11 bases between them. This CDR3 contains 14 residues. CDR1 is SEHNR, CDR2 FQNEAQ, per germline (reference sequence). This chain's CDR3 is CASSSTGPSYEQYF. The DNA of the CDR3 is TGTGCCAGCAGCAGTACCGGGCCCTCCTACGAGCAGTACTTC.

The chain combines TRBV29-1 with TRBJ2-2, with a possible D match to TRBD1 (5 bases). The CDR3 has 14 residues. Between the trimmed V and J ends, which lost 4 bases and 0 bases, there was a span of 9 bases. In germline, CDR1 is SQVTM, CDR2 ANQGSEA. CDR3 sequence: CSVVGAPNTGELFF. The CDR3 DNA reads as TGCAGCGTTGTTGGGGCTCCGAACACCGGGGAGCTGTTTTTT.

The V call is TRBV4-2, the J call TRBJ2-7; D not resolved. Germline CDR1 is LGHNA and CDR2 is YNFKEQ. The CDR3 has 12 residues. V was shortened by 3 bases and J by 4 bases, with 7 bases between the two germline ends. The CDR3 region is CASSQGGYEQYF. The CDR3 coding sequence is TGTGCCAGCAGCCAGGGCGGTTACGAGCAGTACTTC.

The genes are TRBV19 and TRBJ2-4, with 11 bases fitting TRBD2. Germline-derived CDR1 and CDR2 are LNHDA and SQIVND (reference sequence). Trimming at V came to 5 bases and at J to 0 bases, leaving 9 bases not matched to a gene. The CDR3 is made up of 18 amino acids. The CDR3 region is CASSEVGLAALAKNIQYF. The CDR3 nucleotides read TGTGCCAGTAGTGAAGTGGGACTAGCGGCTTTAGCCAAAAACATTCAGTACTTC.

The V gene is TRBV5-4, the J gene TRBJ2-1, with 9 bases fitting TRBD2. Trimming at V came to 0 bases and at J to 8 bases, leaving 6 bases not matched to a gene. The CDR3 is 15 amino acids. Germline V gene data show CDR1 as SGHNT and CDR2 as YYREEE (reference sequence). CDR3 residues: CASSLDGGRADEQFF. The DNA for the CDR3 is TGTGCCAGCAGCTTGGACGGCGGGAGGGCTGATGAGCAGTTCTTC.